These 8 T cell receptor beta chains originate from one sample sequenced in a study of Tregs in tolerant kidney transplant recipients. The antigens these receptors bind are not known. TCRdb's table, derived via immunoSEQ multiplex PCR, lists solely in-frame clones and lacks some. This table has about 20,000 clones, 50% to 70% appearing once. Sequencing was performed on Tregs from blood cultured with allogeneic cells. These receptors all come from a human donor in good health.

This clone was detected a few times. The chain employs TRBV5-1 and TRBJ2-1, with TRBD2 as a possible D gene (5 bases). This CDR3 contains 14 residues. Germline V gene sequence: CDR1 SGHRS, CDR2 YFSETQ. The germline V and J ends were trimmed by 1 base and 5 bases, with 10 bases remaining between them. For the CDR3, the DNA is TGCGCCAGCAGCTTGAGACTGGAGGACAATGAGCAGTTCTTC. Protein sequence: CASSLRLEDNEQFF. Using reference TRBV5-1 and TRBJ2-1 for the parts outside the CDR3, the full variable domain is KAGVTQTPRYLIKTRGQQVTLSCSPISGHRSVSWYQQTPGQGLQFLFEYFSETQRNKGNFPGRFSGRQFSNSRSEMNVSTLELGDSALYLCASSLRLEDNEQFFGPGTRLTVL.

The rearrangement uses TRBV6-4 and TRBJ2-1, with 14 bases identical to TRBD2. Per germline, CDR1 MRHNA and CDR2 SNTAGT. J lost 7 bases, V lost 6 bases, and 5 bases had no gene match. This CDR3 is built from 15 residues. CDR3: CASSRTSGGFNEQFF. The DNA of the CDR3 is TGTGCCAGCAGCAGGACTAGCGGGGGGTTTAATGAGCAGTTCTTC.

The rearrangement uses TRBV6-5 and TRBJ2-7; D might be TRBD2 (5 bases). The CDR3 loop spans 15 amino acids. Trimming stripped 0 bases from V and 9 bases from J, with 18 bases between. CDR1 is MNHEY, CDR2 SVGAGI, per germline. This chain's CDR3 is CASSYSTLAFGRQYF. The CDR3 nucleotides read TGTGCCAGCAGTTACTCGACGCTAGCATTCGGAAGGCAGTACTTC.

The V call is TRBV7-2, the J call TRBJ1-6; the match to TRBD1 covers 8 bases. The J segment lost 9 bases and the V segment lost 5 bases, leaving 9 bases of the junction unmatched. CDR3 length: 15 residues. CDR1 is SGHTA, CDR2 FQGNSA, per germline. Written as DNA, the CDR3 is TGTGCCAGCAGCCCACGACAGGGGCAAGGTTCACCCCTCCACTTT. Translation gives CASSPRQGQGSPLHF.

This clone was seen once. This chain uses TRBV12-5 with TRBJ2-7; TRBD1 or TRBD2 may be the D gene (6 bases each). This CDR3 has 14 residues. Trimming removed 0 bases at V and 4 bases at J, with 10 bases between. Germline loops: CDR1 LGHNT, CDR2 FRNRAP. This CDR3 is CASGLVSGQYEQYF. In nucleotides, the CDR3 is TGTGCTAGTGGTTTGGTTAGCGGACAGTACGAGCAGTACTTC.

The V gene is TRBV6-6, the J gene TRBJ1-5; D perhaps matches TRBD1 (5 bases). CDR3 length: 15 amino acids. The V end was cut by 4 bases, the J end by 3 bases, with 13 bases between. Germline V gene sequence: CDR1 MNHNY, CDR2 SVGAGI (reference sequence). The CDR3 nucleotides are TGTGCCAGCAGTTTCGGGGGGGGTAACAATCAGCCCCAGCATTTT. Its protein is CASSFGGGNNQPQHF.

The chain employs TRBV5-1 and TRBJ2-3; 7 nucleotides agree with TRBD2. Germline trimming cut 4 bases from V and 1 base from J; bases unmatched to any gene: 6. CDR1 and CDR2 (germline): SGHRS, YFSETQ. The CDR3 loop spans 15 amino acids. The CDR3 DNA reads TGCGCCAGCAGCCCCCATGGGGGGGGCACAGATACGCAGTATTTT. Residues: CASSPHGGGTDTQYF.

This clone has only a few counts. The chain couples TRBV9 to TRBJ2-3, with D unclear. Germline CDR1 and CDR2: SGDLS and YYNGEE. V was trimmed by 0 bases and J by 5 bases, leaving 4 bases between them. The CDR3 runs to 12 residues. As DNA, the CDR3 is TGTGCCAGCAGCGTAGCGGGAGATACGCAGTATTTT. It yields the protein CASSVAGDTQYF. The full variable domain, in which reference TRBV9 and TRBJ2-3 provide the parts outside the CDR3, is DSGVTQTPKHLITATGQRVTLRCSPRSGDLSVYWYQQSLDQGLQFLIQYYNGEERAKGNILERFSAQQFPDLHSELNLSSLELGDSALYFCASSVAGDTQYFGPGTRLTVL.